This T cell receptor beta chain was captured in a study of post-analysis software for immune sequencing data. The wider study: In terms of disease course, relapsing-remitting, secondary progressive and progressive-relapsing multiple sclerosis were included. Regarding the study as a whole: Compared with controls, patients showed significantly lower normalized Chao1 diversity. F measure showed strong co-clustering of same-batch samples. In patients, about 5 TRBV segments were more frequent than in controls, with TRBV5-6, TRBV5-1 and TRBV20-1 among them.

Prepared TCR beta cDNA libraries contained unique molecular identifiers. Input populations of roughly 0.9 to 10 million T cells gave rise to some 500,000 cDNA molecules. Using its own MiXCR run on the PCR reads, TCRdb lists one record per CDR3 protein. Here the sample spans roughly 650,000 distinct CDR3 sequences, about 60% being singletons. Turning to this clonotype: Its target is not known.

The germline V gene encodes CDR1 SGDLS and CDR2 YYNGEE. V was clipped by 0 bases and J by 4 bases; unmatched bases: 3. The CDR3 runs to 14 residues. Sample: blood. The V gene is TRBV9, the J gene TRBJ2-7; 8 nucleotides agree with TRBD1. This receptor was obtained from a girl aged 2-10 years with multiple sclerosis. The CDR3 DNA reads as TGTGCCAGCAGCGTAGCTGGACAGGGATACGAGCAGTACTTC. This gives the protein CASSVAGQGYEQYF.